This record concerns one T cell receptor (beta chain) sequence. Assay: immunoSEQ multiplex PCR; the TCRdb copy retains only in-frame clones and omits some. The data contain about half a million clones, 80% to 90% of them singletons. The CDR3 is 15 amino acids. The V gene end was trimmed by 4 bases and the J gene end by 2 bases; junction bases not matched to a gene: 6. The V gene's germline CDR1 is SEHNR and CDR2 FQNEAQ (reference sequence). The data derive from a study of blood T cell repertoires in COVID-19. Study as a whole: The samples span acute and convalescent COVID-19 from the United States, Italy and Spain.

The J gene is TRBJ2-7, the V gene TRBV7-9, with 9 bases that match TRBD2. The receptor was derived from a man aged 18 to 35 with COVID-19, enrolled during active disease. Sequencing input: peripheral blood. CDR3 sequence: CASSSLAGPTYEQYF. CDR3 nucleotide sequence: TGTGCCAGCAGCTCCCTAGCGGGACCTACCTACGAGCAGTACTTC.